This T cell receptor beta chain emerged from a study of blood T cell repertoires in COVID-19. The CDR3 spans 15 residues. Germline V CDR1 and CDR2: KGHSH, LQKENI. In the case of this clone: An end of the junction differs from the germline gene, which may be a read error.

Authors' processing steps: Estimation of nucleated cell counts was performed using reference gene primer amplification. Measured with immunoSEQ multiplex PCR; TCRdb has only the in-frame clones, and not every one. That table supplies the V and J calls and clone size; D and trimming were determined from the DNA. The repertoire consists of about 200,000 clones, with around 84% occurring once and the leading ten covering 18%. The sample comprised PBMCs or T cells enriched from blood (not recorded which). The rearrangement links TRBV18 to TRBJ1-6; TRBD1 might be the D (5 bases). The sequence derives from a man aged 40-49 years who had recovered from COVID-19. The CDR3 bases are TGTGCCAGCTCCCCACCAGGAGGGGCCAATTCACCCCTCCACTTT. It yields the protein CASSPPGGANSPLHF.